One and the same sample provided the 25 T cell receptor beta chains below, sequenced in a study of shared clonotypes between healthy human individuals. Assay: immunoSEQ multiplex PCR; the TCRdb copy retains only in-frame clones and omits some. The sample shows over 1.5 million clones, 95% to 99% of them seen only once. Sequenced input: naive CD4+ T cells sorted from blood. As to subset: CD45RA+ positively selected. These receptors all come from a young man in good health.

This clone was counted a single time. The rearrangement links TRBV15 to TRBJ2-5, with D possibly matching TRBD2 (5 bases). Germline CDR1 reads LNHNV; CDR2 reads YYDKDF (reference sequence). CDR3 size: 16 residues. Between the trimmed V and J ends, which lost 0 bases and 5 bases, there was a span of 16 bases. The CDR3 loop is CATSRDTRLGMETQYF. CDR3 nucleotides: TGTGCCACCAGCAGAGATACTAGGTTAGGGATGGAGACCCAGTACTTC.

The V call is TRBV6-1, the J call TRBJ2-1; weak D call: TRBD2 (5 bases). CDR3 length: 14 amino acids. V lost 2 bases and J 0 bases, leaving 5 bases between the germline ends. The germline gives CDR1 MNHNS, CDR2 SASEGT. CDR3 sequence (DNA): TGTGCCAGCAGTGAAAGCGGCTCCTACAATGAGCAGTTCTTC. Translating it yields CASSESGSYNEQFF.

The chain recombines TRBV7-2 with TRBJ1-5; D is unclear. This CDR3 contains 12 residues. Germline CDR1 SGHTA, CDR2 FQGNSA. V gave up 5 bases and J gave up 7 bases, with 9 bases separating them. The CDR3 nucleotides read TGTGCCAGCAGCCCCCATGGCCAGCCCCAGCATTTT. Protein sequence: CASSPHGQPQHF.

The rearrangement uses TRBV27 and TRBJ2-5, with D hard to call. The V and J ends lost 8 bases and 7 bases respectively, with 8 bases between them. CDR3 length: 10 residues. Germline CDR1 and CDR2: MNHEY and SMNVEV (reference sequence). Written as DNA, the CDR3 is TGTGCCAGCCATCGGCGGACCCAGTACTTC. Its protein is CASHRRTQYF.

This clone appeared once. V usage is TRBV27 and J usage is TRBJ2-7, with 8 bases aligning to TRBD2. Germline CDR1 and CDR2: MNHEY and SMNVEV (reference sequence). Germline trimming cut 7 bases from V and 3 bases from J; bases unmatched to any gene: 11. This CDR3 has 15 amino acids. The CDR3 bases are TGTGCCAGCATGGGCGGGAGGCCCCCCCTCTACGAGCAGTACTTC. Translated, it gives CASMGGRPPLYEQYF.

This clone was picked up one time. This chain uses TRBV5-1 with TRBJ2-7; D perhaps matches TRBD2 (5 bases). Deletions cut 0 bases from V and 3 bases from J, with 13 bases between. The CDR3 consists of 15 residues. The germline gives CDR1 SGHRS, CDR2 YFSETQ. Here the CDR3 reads CASSLASRGLYEQYF. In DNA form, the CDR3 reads TGCGCCAGCAGCTTGGCTAGCAGAGGGCTCTACGAGCAGTACTTC.

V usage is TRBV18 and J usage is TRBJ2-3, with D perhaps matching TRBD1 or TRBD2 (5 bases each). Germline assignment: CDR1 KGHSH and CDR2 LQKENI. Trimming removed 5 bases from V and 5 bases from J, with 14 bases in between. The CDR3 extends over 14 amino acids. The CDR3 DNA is TGTGCCAGCTCAGCAAGAAGGGGAGAAGATACGCAGTATTTT. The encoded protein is CASSARRGEDTQYF.

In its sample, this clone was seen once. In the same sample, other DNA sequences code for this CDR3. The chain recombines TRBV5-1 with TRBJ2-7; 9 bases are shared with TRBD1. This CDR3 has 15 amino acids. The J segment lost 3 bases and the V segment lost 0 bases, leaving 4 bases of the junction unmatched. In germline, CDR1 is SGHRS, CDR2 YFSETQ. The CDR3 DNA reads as TGCGCCAGCAGCTTGGTCAGGACAGGGGACTACGAGCAGTACTTC. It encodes CASSLVRTGDYEQYF.

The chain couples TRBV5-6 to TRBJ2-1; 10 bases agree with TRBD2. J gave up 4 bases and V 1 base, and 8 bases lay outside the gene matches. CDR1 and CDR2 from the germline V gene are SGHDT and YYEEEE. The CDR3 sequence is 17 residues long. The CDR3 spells CASSLSGASGSYNEQFF. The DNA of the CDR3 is TGTGCCAGCAGCTTGAGTGGTGCTAGCGGGAGTTACAATGAGCAGTTCTTC.

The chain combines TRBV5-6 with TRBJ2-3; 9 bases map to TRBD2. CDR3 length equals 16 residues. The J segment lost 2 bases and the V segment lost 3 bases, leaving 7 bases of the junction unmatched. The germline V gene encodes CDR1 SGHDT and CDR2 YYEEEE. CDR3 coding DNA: TGTGCCAGCAGCTCCCCGACTAGCGGCCTCACAGATACGCAGTATTTT. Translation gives CASSSPTSGLTDTQYF.

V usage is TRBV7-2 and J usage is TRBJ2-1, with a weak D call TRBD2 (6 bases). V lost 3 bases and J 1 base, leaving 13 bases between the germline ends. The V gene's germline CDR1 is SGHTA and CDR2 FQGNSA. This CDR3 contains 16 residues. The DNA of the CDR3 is TGTGCCAGCAGCTTTTTGGCGGGACTTTCCTACAATGAGCAGTTCTTC. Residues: CASSFLAGLSYNEQFF.

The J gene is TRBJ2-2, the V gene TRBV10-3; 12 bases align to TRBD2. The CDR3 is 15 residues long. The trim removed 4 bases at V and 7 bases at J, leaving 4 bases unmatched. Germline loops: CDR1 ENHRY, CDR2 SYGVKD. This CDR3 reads CAISGLAGVGGELFF. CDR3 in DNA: TGTGCCATCAGTGGACTAGCGGGAGTTGGCGGGGAGCTGTTTTTT.

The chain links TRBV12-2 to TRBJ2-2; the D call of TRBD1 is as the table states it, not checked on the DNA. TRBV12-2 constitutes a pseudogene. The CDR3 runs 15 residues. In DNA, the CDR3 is TGTGCAAGTCGCATACGGGACAGGGTCACCGGGGAGCTGTTTTTT. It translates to CASRIRDRVTGELFF.

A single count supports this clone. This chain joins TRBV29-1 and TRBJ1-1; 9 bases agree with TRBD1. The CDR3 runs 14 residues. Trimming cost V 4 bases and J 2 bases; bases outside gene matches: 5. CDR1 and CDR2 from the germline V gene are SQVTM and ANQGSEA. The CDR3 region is CSVVGGQGNTEAFF. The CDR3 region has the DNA TGCAGCGTTGTGGGGGGACAGGGAAACACTGAAGCTTTCTTT.

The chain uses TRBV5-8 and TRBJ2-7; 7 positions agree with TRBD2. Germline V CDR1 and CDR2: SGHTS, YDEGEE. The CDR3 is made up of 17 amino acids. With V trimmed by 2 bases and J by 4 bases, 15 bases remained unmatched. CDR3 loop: CASSFYRRGLGEYEQYF. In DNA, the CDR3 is TGTGCCAGCAGCTTCTACCGCCGTGGACTAGGGGAGTACGAGCAGTACTTC.

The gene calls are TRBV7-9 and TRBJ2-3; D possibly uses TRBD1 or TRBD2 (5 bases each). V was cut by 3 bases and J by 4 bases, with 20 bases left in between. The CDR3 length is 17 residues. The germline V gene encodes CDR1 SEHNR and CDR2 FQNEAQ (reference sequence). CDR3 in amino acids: CASSFGTTRLVPDTQYF. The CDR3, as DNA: TGTGCCAGCAGCTTCGGGACCACACGCTTAGTTCCAGATACGCAGTATTTT.

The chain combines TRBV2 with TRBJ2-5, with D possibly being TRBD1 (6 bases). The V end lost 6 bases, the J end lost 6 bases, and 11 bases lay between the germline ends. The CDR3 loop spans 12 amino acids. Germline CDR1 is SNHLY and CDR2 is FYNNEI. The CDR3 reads CASRNREQTQYF. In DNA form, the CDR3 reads TGTGCCAGCAGAAACAGGGAACAGACCCAGTACTTC.

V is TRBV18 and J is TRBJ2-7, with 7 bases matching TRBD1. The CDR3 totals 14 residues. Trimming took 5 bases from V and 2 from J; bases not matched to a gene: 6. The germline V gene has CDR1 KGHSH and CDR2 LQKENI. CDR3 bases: TGTGCCAGCTCAGGTAGGACAGGCCCCTACGAGCAGTACTTC. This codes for CASSGRTGPYEQYF. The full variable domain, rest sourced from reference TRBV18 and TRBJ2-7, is NAGVMQNPRHLVRRRGQEARLRCSPMKGHSHVYWYRQLPEEGLKFMVYLQKENIIDESGMPKERFSAEFPKEGPSILRIQQVVRGDSAAYFCASSGRTGPYEQYFGPGTRLTVT.

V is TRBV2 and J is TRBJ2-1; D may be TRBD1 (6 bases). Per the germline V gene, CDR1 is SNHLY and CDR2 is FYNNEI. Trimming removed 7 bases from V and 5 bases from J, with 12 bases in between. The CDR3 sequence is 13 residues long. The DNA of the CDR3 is TGTGCCAGCATTCAGACAGGACACAATGAGCAGTTCTTC. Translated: CASIQTGHNEQFF.

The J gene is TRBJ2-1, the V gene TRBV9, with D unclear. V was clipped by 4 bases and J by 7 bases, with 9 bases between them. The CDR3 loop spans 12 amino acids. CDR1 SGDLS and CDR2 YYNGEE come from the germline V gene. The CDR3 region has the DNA TGTGCCAGCAGCCGAGGTGGGAATGAGCAGTTCTTC. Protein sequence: CASSRGGNEQFF.

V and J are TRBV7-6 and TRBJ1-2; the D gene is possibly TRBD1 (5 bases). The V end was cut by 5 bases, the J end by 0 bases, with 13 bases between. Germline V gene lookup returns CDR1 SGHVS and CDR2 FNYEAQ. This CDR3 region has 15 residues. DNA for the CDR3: TGTGCCAGCAGCCCTAGGGGATCCCCTAACTATGGCTACACCTTC. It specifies CASSPRGSPNYGYTF.

CDR3 loop: CASRSGLAGGFGELFF. The CDR3 nucleotides are TGTGCCAGCAGATCCGGACTAGCGGGAGGGTTCGGGGAGCTGTTTTTT. The chain recombines TRBV27 with TRBJ2-2, with TRBD2 matching over 15 bases. The junction had 6 bases not matched to a gene; V was cut back by 6 bases and J by 7 bases. The CDR3 contains 16 residues. Germline V gene lookup returns CDR1 MNHEY and CDR2 SMNVEV (reference sequence).

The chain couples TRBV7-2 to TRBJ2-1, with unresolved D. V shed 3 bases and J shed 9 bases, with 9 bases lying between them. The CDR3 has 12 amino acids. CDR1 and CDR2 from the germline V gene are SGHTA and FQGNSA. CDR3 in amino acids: CASSFGPGEQFF. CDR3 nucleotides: TGTGCCAGCAGCTTCGGACCGGGTGAGCAGTTCTTC.

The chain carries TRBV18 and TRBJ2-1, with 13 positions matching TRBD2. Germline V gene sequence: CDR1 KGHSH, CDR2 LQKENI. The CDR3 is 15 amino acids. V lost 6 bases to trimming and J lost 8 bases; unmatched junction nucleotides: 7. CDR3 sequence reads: CASSQGTSGTDEQFF. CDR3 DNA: TGTGCCAGCTCCCAGGGGACTAGCGGGACCGATGAGCAGTTCTTC.

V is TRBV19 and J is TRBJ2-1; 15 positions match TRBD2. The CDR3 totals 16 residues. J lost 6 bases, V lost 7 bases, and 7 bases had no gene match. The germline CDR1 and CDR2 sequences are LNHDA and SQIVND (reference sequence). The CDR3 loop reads CASTPRGLAGGNEQFF. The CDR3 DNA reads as TGTGCCAGTACCCCAAGGGGACTAGCGGGAGGCAATGAGCAGTTCTTC.